The 13 T cell receptor beta chains in this list originate from one sample, sequenced in a study of blood T cell repertoires in COVID-19. Sequencing used immunoSEQ multiplex PCR; TCRdb keeps in-frame clones, though not all of them. The sample has a few hundred thousand clones; 65% to 85% are singletons. The sequenced sample was PBMCs or T cells enriched from blood (not recorded which). The receptors come from a man between 50 and 59 years old who had recovered from COVID-19.

The genes are TRBV5-1 and TRBJ1-1, with 9 bases fitting TRBD1. The length of the CDR3 is 15 residues. V was clipped by 4 bases and J by 1 base; unmatched bases: 5. The germline V gene encodes CDR1 SGHRS and CDR2 YFSETQ. This CDR3 is CASSLPGQGNTEAFF. CDR3 sequence (DNA): TGCGCCAGCAGCCTCCCGGGACAGGGGAACACTGAAGCTTTCTTT.

The J gene is TRBJ2-1, the V gene TRBV24-1; 10 bases fit TRBD2. Looked up from germline, CDR1 is KGHDR and CDR2 is SFDVKD. This CDR3 has 14 residues. The V gene end was trimmed by 10 bases and the J gene end by 1 base; junction bases not matched to a gene: 3. The CDR3, as DNA: TGTGCCACAAGTAGCGGGAGGTCCTACAATGAGCAGTTCTTC. Translation gives CATSSGRSYNEQFF.

The genes are TRBV7-2 and TRBJ2-7; 7 bases align to TRBD2. CDR3 length: 17 amino acids. Trimming removed 1 base from V and 5 bases from J; junction bases left unmatched: 14. The germline CDR1 and CDR2 sequences are SGHTA and FQGNSA. CDR3 sequence reads: CASSLGLASGKMNEQYF. The CDR3 DNA reads as TGTGCCAGCAGCTTAGGGTTAGCGAGCGGGAAGATGAACGAGCAGTACTTC. The full variable domain, completed using reference TRBV7-2 and TRBJ2-7, is GAGVSQSPSNKVTEKGKDVELRCDPISGHTALYWYRQSLGQGLEFLIYFQGNSAPDKSGLPSDRFSAERTGGSVSTLTIQRTQQEDSAVYLCASSLGLASGKMNEQYFGPGTRLTVT.

V gene TRBV6-2 or TRBV6-3 combines with J gene TRBJ2-6, with 9 positions matching TRBD1. This CDR3 has 19 residues. The germline V gene has CDR1 MNHEY and CDR2 SVGEGT. Trimming cost V 6 bases and J 5 bases; bases outside gene matches: 17. The CDR3 sequence: CASSRRGQGVVSWANVLTF. DNA for the CDR3: TGTGCCAGCAGCCGAAGGGGACAGGGCGTGGTAAGCTGGGCCAACGTCCTGACTTTC.

J is TRBJ1-2 and V is TRBV15, with 8 nucleotides matching TRBD1. The J segment lost 0 bases and the V segment lost 4 bases, leaving 4 bases of the junction unmatched. Germline V gives CDR1 LNHNV, CDR2 YYDKDF (reference sequence). The CDR3 runs 15 residues. The CDR3 nucleotides are TGTGCCACCAGCACCCGGACAGGGACTAACTATGGCTACACCTTC. Encoded protein: CATSTRTGTNYGYTF.

The genes are TRBV7-8 and TRBJ1-6, with D perhaps TRBD1 (6 bases). CDR1 and CDR2 from the germline V gene are SGHVS and FQNEAQ. Trimming stripped 5 bases from V and 13 bases from J, with 24 bases between. The CDR3 totals 16 residues. DNA for the CDR3: TGTGCCAGCAGCCCTGGGAGGGGGGGACCGCTTGATCCCCTCCACTTT. This codes for CASSPGRGGPLDPLHF.

This sequence joins TRBV11-3 and TRBJ2-1; D unresolved. V lost 4 bases and J lost 9, with 13 bases in between. The germline V gene has CDR1 SGHNT and CDR2 YENEEA. The CDR3 consists of 13 residues. This chain's CDR3 is CASSSTMVSEQFF. DNA of the CDR3: TGTGCCAGCAGCTCTACTATGGTGAGTGAGCAGTTCTTC.

This clone was counted a few times. The chain links TRBV13 to TRBJ2-2; D gene ambiguous. The V gene lost 5 bases and the J gene lost 7 bases, with 8 bases spanning the gap. This CDR3 comprises 12 residues. The germline V gene encodes CDR1 PRHDT and CDR2 FYEKMQ (reference sequence). The CDR3 bases are TGTGCCAGCAGCGTCAGTGGCGGGGAGCTGTTTTTT. Protein product: CASSVSGGELFF.

V usage is TRBV6-5 and J usage is TRBJ1-4; TRBD1 matches at 11 bases. CDR1 and CDR2 (germline): MNHEY, SVGAGI. The junction had 1 base not matched to a gene; V was cut back by 0 bases and J by 7 bases. CDR3 length: 15 amino acids. Written as DNA, the CDR3 is TGTGCCAGCAGTTACTCAGGACAGGGGGCTGAAAAACTGTTTTTT. This gives the protein CASSYSGQGAEKLFF.

Points on this clone: The identical CDR3 is also encoded by other nucleotide sequences in the sample. This chain links TRBV9 with TRBJ1-2; 7 nucleotides line up with TRBD1. Unmatched junction bases numbered 1, after V lost 0 bases and J lost 2 bases. From germline, CDR1 is SGDLS and CDR2 YYNGEE. There are 14 residues in the CDR3. CDR3 in DNA: TGTGCCAGCAGCGTAGGGGACAGAAACTATGGCTACACCTTC. This translates into CASSVGDRNYGYTF.

The chain has TRBV7-2 and TRBJ2-7, with D hard to call. The V gene lost 1 base and the J gene lost 2 bases, with 12 bases spanning the gap. Per germline, CDR1 SGHTA and CDR2 FQGNSA. This CDR3 contains 15 residues. The CDR3 loop is CASSLVVGSTYEQYF. CDR3 DNA sequence: TGTGCCAGCAGCTTAGTGGTGGGTAGCACCTACGAGCAGTACTTC.

The V and J genes are TRBV2 and TRBJ2-7, with D perhaps matching TRBD1 (6 bases). Trimming left V 6 bases short and J 7 bases short, with 13 bases between. Germline V gene data show CDR1 as SNHLY and CDR2 as FYNNEI. This CDR3 spans 12 amino acids. The CDR3 reads CASRDSSIEQYF. CDR3 nucleotides: TGTGCCAGCAGGGACAGCTCGATAGAGCAGTACTTC.

J is TRBJ2-7 and V is TRBV27, with a weak D call TRBD2 (5 bases). V lost 4 bases to trimming and J lost 7 bases, with 17 bases between them. The CDR3 consists of 14 residues. The germline V gene encodes CDR1 MNHEY and CDR2 SMNVEV (reference sequence). DNA for the CDR3: TGTGCCAGCAGTTCCGGACTCATAGAGGGAGAGCAGTACTTC. Its protein is CASSSGLIEGEQYF.